The TCR beta chain under discussion was sequenced for a study of blood T cell repertoires in COVID-19. Overall study context: Nucleic acid was either cDNA or gDNA, and it came from T cells, B-cell-depleted T cells, or PBMCs.

Here immunoSEQ multiplex PCR was the method, and the copy in TCRdb shows in-frame clones only, minus some. The table includes about 220,000 clones, around 89% detected once. Participant age was about 18 to 89 years, and participants resided in about two dozen US areas. This CDR3 comprises 19 residues. Germline V lookup: CDR1 SGDLS, CDR2 YYNGEE. The junction had 15 bases not matched to a gene; V was cut back by 0 bases and J by 4 bases. Sequencing was carried out using PBMCs or T cells enriched from blood (not recorded which). The genes are TRBV9 and TRBJ2-3, with 9 positions matching TRBD2. The receptor's source is a woman aged 25-40 years who had recovered from COVID-19. DNA of the CDR3: TGTGCCAGCAGCGTAGCCCCCCCCCGGGCTAGCGGGGTCCCAGATACGCAGTATTTT. This sequence encodes CASSVAPPRASGVPDTQYF.